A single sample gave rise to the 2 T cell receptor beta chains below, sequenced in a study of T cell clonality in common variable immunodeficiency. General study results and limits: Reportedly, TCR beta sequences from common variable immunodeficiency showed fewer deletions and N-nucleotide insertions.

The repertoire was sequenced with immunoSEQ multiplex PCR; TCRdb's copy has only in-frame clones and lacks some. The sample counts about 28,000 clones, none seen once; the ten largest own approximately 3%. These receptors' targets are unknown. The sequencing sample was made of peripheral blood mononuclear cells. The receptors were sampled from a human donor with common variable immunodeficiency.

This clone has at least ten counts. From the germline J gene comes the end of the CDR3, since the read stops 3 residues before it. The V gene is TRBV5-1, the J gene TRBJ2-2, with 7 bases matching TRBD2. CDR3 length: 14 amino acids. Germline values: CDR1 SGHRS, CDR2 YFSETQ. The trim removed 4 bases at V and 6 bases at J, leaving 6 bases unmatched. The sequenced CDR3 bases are TGCGCCAGCAGCCTCGTAAGCGGGGCCGGGGAG. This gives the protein CASSLVSGAGE. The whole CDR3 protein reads CASSLVSGAGELFF.

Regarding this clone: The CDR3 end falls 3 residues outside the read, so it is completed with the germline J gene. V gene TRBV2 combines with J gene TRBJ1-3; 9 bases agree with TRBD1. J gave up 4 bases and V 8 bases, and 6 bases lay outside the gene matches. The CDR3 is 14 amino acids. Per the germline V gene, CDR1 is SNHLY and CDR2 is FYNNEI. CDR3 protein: CASGTGGSGNTIYF. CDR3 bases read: TGTGCCAGCGGAACAGGGGGCTCCGGAAACACC.